These 17 T cell receptor beta chains were sequenced from one sample in a study of OX40 agonist ivuxolimab in advanced cancers. Only in-frame clones appear in the TCRdb table, and some are missing; sequencing was by immunoSEQ multiplex PCR. The sample has roughly 88,000 clones, about 89% seen once. The material was CD4+ or CD8+ T cells sorted from blood, obtained in a trial of the OX40 agonist ivuxolimab. Receptor source: an adult with an advanced solid tumor such as melanoma, head and neck, liver or kidney cancer.

This chain joins TRBV20-1 and TRBJ2-3, with D unclear. Trimming stripped 4 bases from V and 9 bases from J, with 11 bases between. The CDR3 totals 11 residues. Germline V lookup: CDR1 DFQATT, CDR2 SNEGSKA (reference sequence). The CDR3 is CSANRQKTQYF. Written as DNA, the CDR3 is TGCAGTGCTAATCGTCAGAAGACGCAGTATTTT.

The rearrangement links TRBV21-1 to TRBJ2-1; TRBD1, the D gene given by the table, was not confirmed from the DNA. TRBV21-1 represents a pseudogene. This CDR3 region has 13 residues. The CDR3 DNA follows: TGTGCCAGCAGCATCTCACAGGGGAATGAGCAGTTCTTC. Translating it yields CASSISQGNEQFF.

The chain links TRBV6-1 to TRBJ2-1; D is unresolved. Trimming took 1 base from V and 9 from J, leaving 4 bases between them. This CDR3 spans 11 amino acids. CDR1 is MNHNS, CDR2 SASEGT, per germline. The CDR3: CASSEVGEQFF. The CDR3 DNA follows: TGTGCCAGCAGTGAAGTTGGTGAGCAGTTCTTC.

There are a few counts of this clone. The chain recombines TRBV10-1 with TRBJ1-1; 10 nucleotides line up with TRBD1. The CDR3 is made up of 11 amino acids. V lost 6 bases, J lost 8 bases, and 0 bases stayed unmatched. From germline, CDR1 is WNHNN and CDR2 SYGVQD (reference sequence). The CDR3 sequence: CASRGQGEAFF. The CDR3 region has the DNA TGCGCCAGCAGGGGACAGGGGGAAGCTTTCTTT.

The chain has TRBV6-6 and TRBJ2-7; 7 nucleotides line up with TRBD1. CDR1 is MNHNY and CDR2 is SVGAGI in the germline V gene (reference sequence). With V trimmed by 5 bases and J by 6 bases, 16 bases remained unmatched. This CDR3 spans 16 amino acids. As DNA, the CDR3 is TGTGCCAGCAGTCAGAGGACGCCTAGGGGGCCGGTCGAGCAGTACGTC. As protein: CASSQRTPRGPVEQYV.

CDR3 nucleotides: TGTGCCAGCAGCCCAGGCGTGGATAATCAGCCCCAGCATTTT. Translated, it gives CASSPGVDNQPQHF. The rearrangement uses TRBV7-6 and TRBJ1-5; D is undetermined. The germline CDR1 and CDR2 sequences are SGHVS and FNYEAQ. V lost 5 bases, J lost 4 bases, and 12 bases lay in between. The CDR3 runs to 14 residues.

The rearrangement uses TRBV7-2 and TRBJ2-1; TRBD2 matches 7 bases. With V trimmed by 6 bases and J by 2 bases, 10 bases remained unmatched. Germline V gene data show CDR1 as SGHTA and CDR2 as FQGNSA. The CDR3 loop spans 16 amino acids. This CDR3 is CASSSWAGEAYNEQFF. As DNA, the CDR3 is TGTGCCAGCAGTTCCTGGGCGGGAGAGGCCTACAATGAGCAGTTCTTC.

This clone was counted once. The chain carries TRBV5-1 and TRBJ2-5; TRBD1 or TRBD2 may be the D gene (6 bases each). The V end was cut by 1 base, the J end by 5 bases, with 15 bases between. This CDR3 comprises 15 residues. Per the germline V gene, CDR1 is SGHRS and CDR2 is YFSETQ. In DNA, the CDR3 is TGCGCCAGCAGCTTGCCTGTGGGGGCGGGGGAGACCCAGTACTTC. Translation gives CASSLPVGAGETQYF.

The chain is built from TRBV7-9 and TRBJ1-1; D remains ambiguous. V was clipped by 1 base and J by 5 bases, with 8 bases between them. CDR3 length equals 13 residues. The germline V gene has CDR1 SEHNR and CDR2 FQNEAQ (reference sequence). The DNA of the CDR3 is TGTGCCAGCAGCTTAGAGTTGGATACTGAAGCTTTCTTT. As protein: CASSLELDTEAFF.

The table lists this clone with a count of one. The V call is TRBV10-1, the J call TRBJ2-2; no firm D call. Trimming stripped 3 bases from V and 7 bases from J, with 6 bases between. The CDR3 length is 12 residues. Germline lookup yields CDR1 WNHNN and CDR2 SYGVQD (reference sequence). The CDR3 spells CASSENYGELFF. The CDR3, as DNA: TGCGCCAGCAGTGAAAACTACGGGGAGCTGTTTTTT.

This clone appeared a single time. At one of its ends the junction is not consistent with the germline gene, which may arise from a read error. V gene TRBV5-6 combines with J gene TRBJ2-1, with 7 bases aligning to TRBD2. In germline, CDR1 is SGHDT, CDR2 YYEEEE. The CDR3 spans 9 residues. The CDR3 nucleotides read TGTGCCAGCAGCGGGGGGGTCCTCTTC. It encodes CASSGGVLF. Together with reference TRBV5-6 and TRBJ2-1, the CDR3 gives the full variable domain: DAGVTQSPTHLIKTRGQQVTLRCSPKSGHDTVSWYQQALGQGPQFIFQYYEEEERQRGNFPDRFSGHQFPNYSSELNVNALLLGDSALYLCASSGGVLFGPGTRLTVL.

The chain uses TRBV19 and TRBJ1-3; no definite D call. Trimming shortened V by 9 bases and J by 0 bases, and 6 bases separated the two germline ends. This CDR3 region has 12 residues. Germline-derived CDR1 and CDR2 are LNHDA and SQIVND (reference sequence). CDR3 protein: CASPSSGNTIYF. The CDR3 DNA sequence: TGTGCCAGCCCCAGCTCTGGAAACACCATATATTTT.

The V and J genes are TRBV5-1 and TRBJ1-2; 9 bases align to TRBD1. CDR1 and CDR2 from the germline V gene are SGHRS and YFSETQ. J was trimmed by 7 bases and V by 4 bases; bases with no gene match: 11. The CDR3 is 15 amino acids. The CDR3 loop reads CASSTGQGKNGGYTF. The CDR3 DNA sequence: TGCGCCAGCAGCACAGGACAGGGGAAGAATGGTGGCTACACCTTC. Complete variable domain (other parts from reference TRBV5-1 and TRBJ1-2): KAGVTQTPRYLIKTRGQQVTLSCSPISGHRSVSWYQQTPGQGLQFLFEYFSETQRNKGNFPGRFSGRQFSNSRSEMNVSTLELGDSALYLCASSTGQGKNGGYTFGSGTRLTVV.

The J gene is TRBJ1-1, the V gene TRBV5-4; D might be TRBD1 (6 bases). The CDR3 loop spans 15 amino acids. V was cut by 2 bases and J by 6 bases, with 17 bases left in between. Germline-derived CDR1 and CDR2 are SGHNT and YYREEE (reference sequence). In DNA form, the CDR3 reads TGTGCCAGCAGCTTAACGACAGGTCGAGTGTCTGAAGCTTTCTTT. Translated, it gives CASSLTTGRVSEAFF.

The V and J genes are TRBV2 and TRBJ2-4; TRBD2 matches at 9 bases. The CDR3 extends over 15 amino acids. V gave up 7 bases and J gave up 6 bases; unmatched junction bases: 10. Germline-derived CDR1 and CDR2 are SNHLY and FYNNEI. CDR3 sequence (DNA): TGTGCCAGCACCCAGACCGGGACTAGCAGAAACATTCAGTACTTC. Translation gives CASTQTGTSRNIQYF.

The chain combines TRBV5-1 with TRBJ2-5; 7 bases line up with TRBD2. This CDR3 has 15 residues. CDR1 is SGHRS and CDR2 is YFSETQ in the germline V gene. V was pared by 0 bases and J by 2 bases, with 4 bases of the junction left unmatched. The CDR3 reads CASSLGAGVQETQYF. CDR3 nucleotides: TGCGCCAGCAGCTTGGGGGCGGGAGTTCAAGAGACCCAGTACTTC.

This chain links TRBV18 with TRBJ2-7, with 9 bases aligning to TRBD1. In germline, CDR1 is KGHSH, CDR2 LQKENI. V dropped 3 bases and J dropped 4; count of bases not matched to a gene: 4. The CDR3 has 14 amino acids. In DNA, the CDR3 is TGTGCCAGCTCACCGGGGACAGGGTTGTACGAGCAGTACGTC. Amino acid sequence: CASSPGTGLYEQYV.